What follows are 14 T cell receptor beta chains derived from one specimen sequenced in a study of radiotherapy plus CTLA-4 blockade in lung cancer. Some clones are missing from TCRdb's copy, which holds only in-frame ones; the method was immunoSEQ multiplex PCR. The table lists some 64,000 clones, about 80% of them singletons. The material sequenced was peripheral blood, taken from a patient treated with radiotherapy plus ipilimumab. These receptors all come from a human donor with non-small cell lung cancer who had a complete response to radiotherapy plus ipilimumab.

Notes on this clone: Other DNA sequences in the sample encode the same CDR3. The chain combines TRBV7-2 with TRBJ1-1; TRBD1 aligns across 9 bases. The CDR3 loop spans 16 amino acids. The V and J ends lost 3 bases and 1 base, in that order; junction bases with no gene match: 6. Germline CDR1 is SGHTA and CDR2 is FQGNSA. The CDR3 loop reads CASSFPGQGRNTEAFF. DNA of the CDR3: TGTGCCAGCAGCTTCCCGGGACAGGGCCGGAACACTGAAGCTTTCTTT. Variable domain in full (rest from reference TRBV7-2 and TRBJ1-1): GAGVSQSPSNKVTEKGKDVELRCDPISGHTALYWYRQSLGQGLEFLIYFQGNSAPDKSGLPSDRFSAERTGGSVSTLTIQRTQQEDSAVYLCASSFPGQGRNTEAFFGQGTRLTVV.

This clone appeared once. Here the CDR3 DNA reads TGTGCCAGCAGCCTGGGACAGGGGGCCAACCAAGAGACCCAGTACTTC. Its protein product is CASSLGQGANQETQYF. The rearrangement uses TRBV7-9 and TRBJ2-5, with 12 bases fitting TRBD1. Germline V CDR1 and CDR2: SEHNR, FQNEAQ (reference sequence). CDR3 length: 16 amino acids. Trimming at V came to 5 bases and at J to 0 bases, leaving 4 bases not matched to a gene.

The chain joins TRBV30 to TRBJ1-3, with 10 bases fitting TRBD1. V shed 1 base, J shed 0 bases, and the junction held 0 bases outside the gene matches. The CDR3 consists of 15 residues. Germline CDR1 and CDR2: GTSNPN and SVGIG (reference sequence). Written as DNA, the CDR3 is TGTGCCTGGAGTGGGGACAGGGGCTCTGGAAACACCATATATTTT. This sequence encodes CAWSGDRGSGNTIYF.

The chain has TRBV7-2 and TRBJ2-3; D unresolved. V was shortened by 5 bases and J by 6 bases, with 18 bases between the two germline ends. Germline-derived CDR1 and CDR2 are SGHTA and FQGNSA. This CDR3 has 15 residues. CDR3: CASSGEGRPVDTQYF. The CDR3 coding sequence is TGTGCCAGCAGCGGTGAAGGACGGCCCGTCGATACGCAGTATTTT.

This sequence joins TRBV6-1 and TRBJ1-4; 8 bases line up with TRBD1. Unmatched junction bases numbered 10, after V lost 11 bases and J lost 5 bases. The CDR3 is made up of 14 amino acids. CDR1 and CDR2 (germline): MNHNS, SASEGT. CDR3 loop: CASYRTGTNEKLFF. CDR3 nucleotides: TGTGCCTCCTATCGGACAGGGACGAATGAAAAACTGTTTTTT.

Of note for this clone: One end of the junction fails to match germline, which may point to a read error. The J gene is TRBJ2-2, the V gene TRBV4-3; a possible D gene is TRBD1 (5 bases). The CDR3 has 15 amino acids. Germline CDR1 LGHNA, CDR2 YSLEER. The DNA for the CDR3 is TGCGCCAGCAGTCAAGGGGCAGCAGACACCGGGGAGCTGTTTTTT. Its translation is CASSQGAADTGELFF.

The chain carries TRBV18 and TRBJ2-1, with D perhaps TRBD1 or TRBD2 (5 bases each). Trimming shortened V by 3 bases and J by 0 bases, and 12 bases separated the two germline ends. Germline CDR1 and CDR2: KGHSH and LQKENI. The CDR3 extends over 16 amino acids. CDR3 nucleotide sequence: TGTGCCAGCTCACCGGTTGGGGGACCCTCCTACAATGAGCAGTTCTTC. Translated, it gives CASSPVGGPSYNEQFF.

In this sample, this clone turned up once. The CDR3 reads CASSYGTGRTEAFF. The CDR3 nucleotides read TGTGCCAGCAGCTACGGGACAGGGCGGACTGAAGCTTTCTTT. The chain uses TRBV14 and TRBJ1-1, with 9 bases aligning to TRBD1. J was trimmed by 5 bases and V by 5 bases; bases with no gene match: 6. The CDR3 sequence is 14 residues long. Per the germline V gene, CDR1 is SGHDN and CDR2 is FVKESK. Full variable domain (outside the CDR3, taken from reference TRBV14 and TRBJ1-1): EAGVTQFPSHSVIEKGQTVTLRCDPISGHDNLYWYRRVMGKEIKFLLHFVKESKQDESGMPNNRFLAERTGGTYSTLKVQPAELEDSGVYFCASSYGTGRTEAFFGQGTRLTVV.

This chain joins TRBV5-8 and TRBJ2-7, with D perhaps assigned TRBD1 or TRBD2 (6 bases each). V lost 0 bases to trimming and J lost 6 bases, with 13 bases between them. Germline CDR1 and CDR2: SGHTS and YDEGEE. CDR3 size: 14 residues. The CDR3 DNA reads as TGTGCCAGCAGCTTGGCCGGGGGCCCTATCGAGCAGTACTTC. The encoded protein is CASSLAGGPIEQYF.

The rearrangement uses TRBV7-9 and TRBJ2-1; 10 bases agree with TRBD2. The CDR3 length is 16 residues. Per the germline V gene, CDR1 is SEHNR and CDR2 is FQNEAQ (reference sequence). Unmatched junction bases numbered 5, after V lost 2 bases and J lost 4 bases. CDR3 amino acids: CASSLSGSGGYNEQFF. As DNA, the CDR3 is TGTGCCAGCAGCTTAAGTGGTAGCGGGGGGTACAATGAGCAGTTCTTC.

J is TRBJ2-1 and V is TRBV12-5; 10 bases are shared with TRBD1. This CDR3 comprises 15 residues. Losses at the gene ends were 1 base for V and 7 bases for J; bases not matched to a gene: 4. Germline-derived CDR1 and CDR2 are LGHNT and FRNRAP. CDR3 bases: TGTGCTAGTGGTTTGGGACAGGGGGCGAGGAATGAGCAGTTCTTC. Translated: CASGLGQGARNEQFF.

A few counts support this clone. CDR3 DNA: TGCGCCAGCAGCCAAGCCGGACAGGGGGCTAGCAATCAGCCCCAGCATTTT. Translated: CASSQAGQGASNQPQHF. The J gene is TRBJ1-5, the V gene TRBV4-3; 11 nucleotides line up with TRBD1. The CDR3 is 17 amino acids. Germline-derived CDR1 and CDR2 are LGHNA and YSLEER. Trimming took 1 base from V and 0 from J; bases not matched to a gene: 2.

V and J are TRBV5-4 and TRBJ1-1, with TRBD1 matching 7 bases. Germline V gives CDR1 SGHNT, CDR2 YYREEE (reference sequence). Losses at the gene ends were 2 bases for V and 1 base for J; bases not matched to a gene: 2. There are 14 residues in the CDR3. The CDR3 spells CASSFGQANTEAFF. The CDR3 DNA reads TGTGCCAGCAGCTTCGGACAGGCGAACACTGAAGCTTTCTTT.

V is TRBV9 and J is TRBJ1-4; TRBD1 is a possible D gene (6 bases). V was cut by 3 bases and J by 0 bases, with 15 bases left in between. CDR1 SGDLS and CDR2 YYNGEE come from the germline V gene. This CDR3 is 17 amino acids long. CDR3 loop: CASSARGAIATNEKLFF. The CDR3 DNA follows: TGTGCCAGCAGCGCGAGGGGGGCTATTGCAACTAATGAAAAACTGTTTTTT.